What follows describes a single TCR beta chain. V was cut by 6 bases and J by 3 bases, with 14 bases left in between. This CDR3 region has 14 residues. Germline V gene sequence: CDR1 MDHEN, CDR2 SYDVKM. The data were taken from a study of control samples from healthy donors and cancer patients. The repertoire was sequenced with immunoSEQ multiplex PCR; TCRdb's copy has only in-frame clones and lacks some. Here the sample spans roughly 80,000 clones, 85% to 90% being singletons. Sequencing was performed on PBMCs. The chain uses TRBV28 and TRBJ1-2; D unresolved. The sequence was collected from an older woman with head and neck cancer. In DNA, the CDR3 is TGTGCCAGCAGGCTTCGGGCCCCTCACTATGGCTACACCTTC. Translation gives CASRLRAPHYGYTF.